The clone carrying this T cell receptor beta chain has a count of ten or more. The antigen remains undetermined. This CDR3 is built from 15 residues. Germline V gene lookup returns CDR1 MNHNS and CDR2 SASEGT. With V trimmed by 4 bases and J by 4 bases, 2 bases remained unmatched. The sample belongs to a study of T cells in Graves' hyperthyroidism and ophthalmopathy. Across the whole study: Prior to any treatment, at the point of initial diagnosis, peripheral blood was collected. Study-wide results and limits: In validation, the model predicted ophthalmopathy. These predictions came a median roughly seven months before onset.

Regions amplified from RNA transcripts were the TCR beta CDR3 regions. HTBI primers were employed in a first-round RT-PCR of the TCR CDR3. TCRdb re-called the multiplex PCR reads through MiXCR, storing one row per CDR3 protein. The sample has around 450,000 distinct CDR3 sequences; approximately 13% are singletons. Patients aged 18 to 65 had newly diagnosed hyperthyroidism that had lasted under 2 months. Fresh peripheral blood, 7.5 to 10 ml of it, supplied the PBMCs. Source material: blood. The V call is TRBV6-1, the J call TRBJ2-5; 14 nucleotides match TRBD2. The sequence came from a woman aged 18-29 years with Graves' hyperthyroidism. In nucleotides, the CDR3 is TGTGCCAGCAGTGGGACTAGCGGGAGGTCAGAGACCCAGTACTTC. It is translated as CASSGTSGRSETQYF.